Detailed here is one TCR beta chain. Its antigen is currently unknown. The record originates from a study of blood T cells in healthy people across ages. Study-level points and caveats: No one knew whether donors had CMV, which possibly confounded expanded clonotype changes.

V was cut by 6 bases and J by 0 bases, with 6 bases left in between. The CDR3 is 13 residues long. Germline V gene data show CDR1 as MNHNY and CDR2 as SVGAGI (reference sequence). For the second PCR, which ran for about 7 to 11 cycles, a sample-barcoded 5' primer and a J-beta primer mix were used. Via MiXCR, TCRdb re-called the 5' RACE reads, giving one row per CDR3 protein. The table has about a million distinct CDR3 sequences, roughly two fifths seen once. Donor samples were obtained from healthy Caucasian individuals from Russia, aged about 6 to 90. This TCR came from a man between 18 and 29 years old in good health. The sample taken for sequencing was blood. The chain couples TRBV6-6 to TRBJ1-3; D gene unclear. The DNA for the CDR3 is TGTGCCAGCAGCCCACCCTCTGGAAACACCATATATTTT. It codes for CASSPPSGNTIYF.